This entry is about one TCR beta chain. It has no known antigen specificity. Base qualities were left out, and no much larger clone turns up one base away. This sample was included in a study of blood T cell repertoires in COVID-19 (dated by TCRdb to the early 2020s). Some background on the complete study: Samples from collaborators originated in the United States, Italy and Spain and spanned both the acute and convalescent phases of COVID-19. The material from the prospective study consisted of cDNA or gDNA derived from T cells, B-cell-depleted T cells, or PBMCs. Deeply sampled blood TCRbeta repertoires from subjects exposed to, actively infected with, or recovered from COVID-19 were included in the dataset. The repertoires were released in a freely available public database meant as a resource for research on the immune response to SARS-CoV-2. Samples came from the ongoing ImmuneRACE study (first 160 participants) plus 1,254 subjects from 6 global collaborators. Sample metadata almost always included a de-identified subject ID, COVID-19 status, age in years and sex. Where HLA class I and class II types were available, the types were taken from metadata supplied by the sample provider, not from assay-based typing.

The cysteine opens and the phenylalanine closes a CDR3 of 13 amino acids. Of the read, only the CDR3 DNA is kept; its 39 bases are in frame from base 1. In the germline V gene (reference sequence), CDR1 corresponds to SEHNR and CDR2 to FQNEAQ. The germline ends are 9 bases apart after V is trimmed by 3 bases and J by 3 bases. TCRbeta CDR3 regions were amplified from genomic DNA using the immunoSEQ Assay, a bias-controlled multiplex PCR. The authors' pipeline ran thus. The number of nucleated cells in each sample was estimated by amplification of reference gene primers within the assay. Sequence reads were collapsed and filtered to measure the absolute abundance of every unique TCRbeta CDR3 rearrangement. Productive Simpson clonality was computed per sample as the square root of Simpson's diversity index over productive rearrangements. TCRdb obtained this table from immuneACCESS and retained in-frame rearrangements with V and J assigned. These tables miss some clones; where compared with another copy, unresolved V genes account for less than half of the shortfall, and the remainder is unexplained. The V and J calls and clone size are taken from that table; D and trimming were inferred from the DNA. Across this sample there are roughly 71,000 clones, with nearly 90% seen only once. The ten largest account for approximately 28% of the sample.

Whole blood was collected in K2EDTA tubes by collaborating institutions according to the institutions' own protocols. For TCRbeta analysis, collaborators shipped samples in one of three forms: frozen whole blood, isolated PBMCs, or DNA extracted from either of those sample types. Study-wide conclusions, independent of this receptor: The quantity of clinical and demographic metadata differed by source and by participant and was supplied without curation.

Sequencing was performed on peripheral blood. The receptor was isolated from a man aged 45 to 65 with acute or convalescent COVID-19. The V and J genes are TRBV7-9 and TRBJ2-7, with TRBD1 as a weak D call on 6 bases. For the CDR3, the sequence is CASSFGRGYEQYF. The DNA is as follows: TGTGCCAGCAGCTTCGGCAGGGGCTACGAGCAGTACTTC.